One T cell receptor (beta chain) is described in this entry. Antigen unknown. The protocol was immunoSEQ multiplex PCR, while the TCRdb copy is restricted to in-frame clones and leaves out a portion. This sample carries around 33,000 clones, 89% of them seen once, and the ten largest clones take about 6.6%. The data stem from a study of lymphopenia after photon versus proton radiotherapy. Study conclusions and caveats: After the lymphocyte nadir, photon-treated repertoires showed oligoclonal expansion, especially of CD8+ Temra cells.

The specimen comprised peripheral blood, sampled from a patient treated with proton-based radiotherapy. The receptor was derived from a woman between 70 and 85 years old with pancreatic cancer. Some clones in this sample may be carry-over from other donors' samples.

CDR3: CASSALAVSYNEQFF. The CDR3 nucleotides are TGTGCCAGCAGTGCCCTCGCGGTCTCCTACAATGAGCAGTTCTTC. The V call is TRBV2, the J call TRBJ2-1; no reliable D call. The CDR3 is made up of 15 amino acids. Trimming pared 4 bases from V and 0 bases from J, leaving 10 bases between. Per the germline V gene, CDR1 is SNHLY and CDR2 is FYNNEI.